This TCR beta chain comes out of a study of T cells in women clearing cervical HPV infection. Study at large: Controls gave blood once infection was undetectable; cases at lesion identification.

As concerns this clone: Its specificity is unknown. The read stops 3 residues short of the end of the CDR3; the missing end is completed from the germline J gene.

Assay: immunoSEQ multiplex PCR; the TCRdb copy retains only in-frame clones and omits some. The table lists 15,000 to 20,000 clones. Findings and limits, study-wide: Repertoire richness, not evenness, was significantly elevated in CIN3+ cases versus controls. Each sample's T-cell count was unknown, possibly confounding richness. Associations may precede or follow infection; HPV-specific or memory T cells were not isolated.

V was cut by 8 bases and J by 0 bases, with 19 bases left in between. The germline CDR1 and CDR2 sequences are WNHNN and SYGVQD (reference sequence). This CDR3 has 16 residues. Sequenced input: blood buffy coat. The J gene is TRBJ1-1, the V gene TRBV10-1; a possible D gene is TRBD1 (6 bases). The TCR comes from a woman aged 18 to 75 with a cervical HPV16 infection that either progressed to CIN3+ or cleared (not recorded which). The CDR3 is CASGRGASVVNTEAFF. The CDR3 bases that were read are TGCGCCAGCGGGCGGGGGGCGTCGGTAGTGAACACTGAA.